This is a list of T cell receptor beta chains from one sample in a study of blood T cell repertoires in COVID-19. Only in-frame clones appear in the TCRdb table, and some are missing; sequencing was by immunoSEQ multiplex PCR. The sample comprises approximately 91,000 clones, over 60% of which are singletons, and roughly 7.3% rests with the top ten. Source material: peripheral blood. The origin of the receptors is a man aged 65 to 79 with acute or convalescent COVID-19. The CDR3 runs from the conserved cysteine through the conserved F or W. A D gene is named only where the DNA matches it firmly. Not every row has a clone size; where given, it reads once, few, many or a size class.

cdr3_nt cdr3_aa d_call clone_size j_call v_call
TGTGCCAGTAATCGGGGGGGATGGCAGGACAATCAGCCCCAGCATTTT CASNRGGWQDNQPQHF - - TRBJ1-5 TRBV19
TGTGCCATCAGTGAGGAGGGCTGGACCTACGAGCAGTACTTC CAISEEGWTYEQYF - - TRBJ2-7 TRBV10-3
TGTGCCAGCAGCTTGCGACTGGGTGAGCCCCAGCATTTT CASSLRLGEPQHF - - TRBJ1-5 TRBV5-6
TGTGCCAGCAGTTCAAAGGACAGGGGGGACACAGATACGCAGTATTTT CASSSKDRGDTDTQYF TRBD1 - TRBJ2-3 TRBV27
TGTGCCATCAGGGACGGGAAATCCTATGGCTACACCTTC CAIRDGKSYGYTF - few TRBJ1-2 TRBV10-3
TGTGCCACCTCGGGACAGGGTATGAATGAGCAGTTCTTC CATSGQGMNEQFF TRBD1 - TRBJ2-1 TRBV24-1
TGTGCCAGCGGGGGGGCGTATCTCCAAGAGACCCAGTACTTC CASGGAYLQETQYF - - TRBJ2-5 TRBV6-5
TGTGCCAGCAGCGTGACTCCAGCAGGGGGAACTAACTATGGCTACACCTTC CASSVTPAGGTNYGYTF TRBD1 - TRBJ1-2 TRBV14
TGCGCCAGCAGTCAATTGCCCCCCGGCCGGCAGGCCTATGGCTACACCTTC CASSQLPPGRQAYGYTF - - TRBJ1-2 TRBV23-1
TGCAGTGCTAGTGAGACTAGTACCACCGGGGAGCTGTTTTTT CSASETSTTGELFF - - TRBJ2-2 TRBV20-1
TGTGCCATCAGCGGAGACCCGAACACTGAAGCTTTCTTT CAISGDPNTEAFF - - TRBJ1-1 TRBV10-3
TGTGCCAGCAGTTACTACCACCGGGACACAGGTAGGCTCACTGAAGCTTTCTTT CASSYYHRDTGRLTEAFF - - TRBJ1-1 TRBV6-2/TRBV6-3
TGTGCCAGTAGTACCAGAACAGGGTACGAGCAGTACTTC CASSTRTGYEQYF - - TRBJ2-7 TRBV19
TGTGCCAGCAGAAACCCTAGCTCCTACAATGAGCAGTTCTTC CASRNPSSYNEQFF - once TRBJ2-1 TRBV27
TGTGCCAGCAGCTTAGCTACAGGGGGTAACACCGGGGAGCTGTTTTTT CASSLATGGNTGELFF TRBD1 - TRBJ2-2 TRBV7-2
TGCGCCAGCAGCTTCTCGGACAGGGATAATTCACCCCTCCACTTT CASSFSDRDNSPLHF TRBD1 - TRBJ1-6 TRBV5-1
TGTGCCACCAGCAGAGAGCCCCTAGCGGCAGCACACAATGAGCAGTTCTTC CATSREPLAAAHNEQFF TRBD2 - TRBJ2-1 TRBV15
TGCGCCAGCAGCCTGGCGGGACAGGGGAATGAAAAACTGTTTTTT CASSLAGQGNEKLFF TRBD1 - TRBJ1-4 TRBV5-1
TGTGCCAGCAGCCGCACCGGGACAGAGTACTACACCGGGGAGCTGTTTTTT CASSRTGTEYYTGELFF TRBD1 - TRBJ2-2 TRBV3-1/TRBV3-2
TGCGCCAGCAAAGGACAGGGGAGTTCGTACGAGCAGTACTTC CASKGQGSSYEQYF TRBD1 - TRBJ2-7 TRBV5-1
TGTGCCAGCAGTTACTCGGCGGGTAAGAGCACTGAAGCTTTCTTT CASSYSAGKSTEAFF - - TRBJ1-1 TRBV6-5
TGTGCCAGCAGTGAAGCTCGAGGACAGGGTGGGTACGAGCAGTACTTC CASSEARGQGGYEQYF TRBD1 - TRBJ2-7 TRBV6-1
TGTGCCAGCAGTTTAGGGCAGCTCTACAATGAGCAGTTCTTC CASSLGQLYNEQFF - few TRBJ2-1 TRBV28
TGCGCCAGCACGAAAGGGGGTGCCGTGAACACTGAAGCTTTCTTT CASTKGGAVNTEAFF - - TRBJ1-1 TRBV10-2
TGTGCCAGCAGTTACGAAGAGGAGACCCAGTACTTC CASSYEEETQYF - - TRBJ2-5 TRBV6-5
TGTGCCACCCAACCTGGGCGCCGGAATTCACCCCTCCACTTT CATQPGRRNSPLHF - few TRBJ1-6 TRBV28
TGTGCCAGCAGTGTGGGGCAAGGCACTGAAGCTTTCTTT CASSVGQGTEAFF - - TRBJ1-1 TRBV12-3/TRBV12-4
TGTGCCAGCAGCGTAAGACAGGGCATCGACACTGAAGCTTTCTTT CASSVRQGIDTEAFF TRBD1 - TRBJ1-1 TRBV9
TGCGCCAGCAGCTTATCCACGAACACCGGGGAGCTGTTTTTT CASSLSTNTGELFF - - TRBJ2-2 TRBV5-1
TGTGCCTGGAGTGTCCGGGACAGGGGGCTTTTCTATGGCTACACCTTC CAWSVRDRGLFYGYTF TRBD1 - TRBJ1-2 TRBV30
TGTGCCAGCAGCCAGAGCGGGAGGGGGAACATTCAGTACTTC CASSQSGRGNIQYF TRBD2 once TRBJ2-4 TRBV3-1/TRBV3-2
TGCGCCAGCAGCTCCGGGTCGAGCTCCTATAATTCACCCCTCCACTTT CASSSGSSSYNSPLHF - - TRBJ1-6 TRBV5-1
TGTGCCAGCAGCCAAGAGACTAGCGGGAGAACAGATACGCAGTATTTT CASSQETSGRTDTQYF TRBD2 - TRBJ2-3 TRBV3-1/TRBV3-2
TGTGCCAGCAGTGAAAGGGACAGCTACACCTTC CASSERDSYTF - - TRBJ1-2 TRBV2
TGTGCCAGCTCCCCTCTTCCGCCGGGGACTTCCTACAATGAGCAGTTCTTC CASSPLPPGTSYNEQFF - - TRBJ2-1 TRBV18
TGTGCCACCAGCAGAGATTGGGAGGGAGGGGACACTGAAGCTTTCTTT CATSRDWEGGDTEAFF - - TRBJ1-1 TRBV15
TGTGCCAGCAGTTGGGGGGACGGGGAGAGAGGGGATACGCAGTATTTT CASSWGDGERGDTQYF - - TRBJ2-3 TRBV6-5
TGTGCCAGCAGCCTGGGCGGGTCCCTCTTCTACAATGAGCAGTTCTTC CASSLGGSLFYNEQFF - - TRBJ2-1 TRBV5-8
TGTGCCAGCAGTGAGGGAGGGAGGGGTAACTATGGCTACACCTTC CASSEGGRGNYGYTF - - TRBJ1-2 TRBV2
TGTGCCTGGAGTGTACAATCCGTTTCAGGGCAGTTCTTC CAWSVQSVSGQFF - few TRBJ2-1 TRBV30
TGTGCCAGCAAGTTAGGGACTAGCTTCTCCAATGAGCAGTTCTTC CASKLGTSFSNEQFF TRBD2 - TRBJ2-1 TRBV2
TGTGCCAGTAGCGGGAGGAATTACAATGAGCAGTTCTTC CASSGRNYNEQFF TRBD2 - TRBJ2-1 TRBV19
TGTGCCAGCAGCGTAGGTAGAGGGACAGGGAAGATCGGGGAGCTGTTTTTT CASSVGRGTGKIGELFF TRBD1 - TRBJ2-2 TRBV9
TGTGCCAGTAGTATTAGCTTATGGGGGCAGGATCAGCCCCAGCATTTT CASSISLWGQDQPQHF - - TRBJ1-5 TRBV19
TGTGCCAGCAGTTTATTAGCGGGTACCTACGAGCAGTACTTC CASSLLAGTYEQYF TRBD2 few TRBJ2-7 TRBV28
TGTGCCAGCAGTGAACAGGGCCCTGCAACTAATGAAAAACTGTTTTTT CASSEQGPATNEKLFF - once TRBJ1-4 TRBV2
TGTGCCAACCACCGGTATGCAACTAATGAAAAACTGTTTTTT CANHRYATNEKLFF - - TRBJ1-4 TRBV6-4
TGTGCCAGCACCCTCTTCCCGGGACAGGGCCTCAGGGATACGCAGTATTTT CASTLFPGQGLRDTQYF TRBD1 - TRBJ2-3 TRBV7-2
TGTGCCAGTAGTCCCAGGGCCAATGAGCAGTTCTTC CASSPRANEQFF - once TRBJ2-1 TRBV19
TGTGCCAGCAGATCCGGGACTAGCGGGAACAATGAGCAGTTCTTC CASRSGTSGNNEQFF TRBD2 - TRBJ2-1 TRBV28
TGCGCCAGCAGCTCGGGACAGGGCAGGTCACCCCTCCACTTT CASSSGQGRSPLHF TRBD1 - TRBJ1-6 TRBV5-1
TGCGCCAGCAGCAGTACGGGGGAAGAGACCCAGTACTTC CASSSTGEETQYF - - TRBJ2-5 TRBV4-1
TGTGCCAGCAGTTACTCGGGACAGGCCCACGGTGAGCAGTTCTTC CASSYSGQAHGEQFF TRBD1 - TRBJ2-1 TRBV6-5
TGTGCCAGCAGCCTGGGGACAGCCAATGAGCAGTTCTTC CASSLGTANEQFF TRBD1 - TRBJ2-1 TRBV3-1/TRBV3-2
TGCGCCAGCAGCCGAGGGACTAGCGGGGGGACCCTCACAGATACGCAGTATTTT CASSRGTSGGTLTDTQYF TRBD2 - TRBJ2-3 TRBV5-1
TGCGCCAGCAGCTTGGGGCAGGGGGGTCAAGAGACCCAGTACTTC CASSLGQGGQETQYF - - TRBJ2-5 TRBV5-1
TGTGCCAGCAGCCTTGGTTCGACAGGGGCCGATGAGCAGTTCTTC CASSLGSTGADEQFF TRBD1 few TRBJ2-1 TRBV11-3